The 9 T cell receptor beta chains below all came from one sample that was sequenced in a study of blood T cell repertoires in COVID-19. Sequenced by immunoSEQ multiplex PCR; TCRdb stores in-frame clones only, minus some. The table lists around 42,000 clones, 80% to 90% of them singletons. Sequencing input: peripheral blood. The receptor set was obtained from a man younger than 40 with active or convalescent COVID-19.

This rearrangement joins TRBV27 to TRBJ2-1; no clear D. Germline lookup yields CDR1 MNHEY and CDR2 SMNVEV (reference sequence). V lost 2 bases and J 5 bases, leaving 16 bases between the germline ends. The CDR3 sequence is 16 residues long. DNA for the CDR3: TGTGCCAGCAGTTTAATATCGCGGAAGCCGAACAATGAGCAGTTCTTC. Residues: CASSLISRKPNNEQFF.

CDR3 nucleotides: TGTGCCAGCTCACCACTAGCGGGAGTCAACAATGAGCAGTTCTTC. The encoded protein is CASSPLAGVNNEQFF. The rearrangement links TRBV18 to TRBJ2-1; TRBD2 aligns across 9 bases. The CDR3 runs to 15 residues. The germline V gene has CDR1 KGHSH and CDR2 LQKENI. V trimming: 1 base; J trimming: 5 bases; junction bases outside the gene matches: 3.

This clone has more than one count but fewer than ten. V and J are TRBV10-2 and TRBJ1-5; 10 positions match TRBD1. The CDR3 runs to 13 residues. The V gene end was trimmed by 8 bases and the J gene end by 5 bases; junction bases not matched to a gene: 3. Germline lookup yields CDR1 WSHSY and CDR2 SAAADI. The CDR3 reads CASGTGEYQPQHF. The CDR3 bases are TGCGCCAGCGGGACAGGGGAATATCAGCCCCAGCATTTT.

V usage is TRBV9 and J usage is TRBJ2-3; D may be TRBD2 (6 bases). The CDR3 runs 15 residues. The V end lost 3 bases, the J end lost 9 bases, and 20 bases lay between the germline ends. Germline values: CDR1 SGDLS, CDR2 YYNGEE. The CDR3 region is CASSGGPGLLQTQYF. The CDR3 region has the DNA TGTGCCAGCAGCGGAGGCCCCGGACTACTCCAAACGCAGTATTTT.

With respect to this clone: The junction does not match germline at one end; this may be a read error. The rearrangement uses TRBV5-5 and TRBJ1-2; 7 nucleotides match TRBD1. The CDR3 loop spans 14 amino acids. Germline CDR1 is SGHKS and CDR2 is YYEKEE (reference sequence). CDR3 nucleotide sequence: TGTGCCAGCAGTTTGGACAGGACTAACTATGGCTACACCTTC. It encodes CASSLDRTNYGYTF.

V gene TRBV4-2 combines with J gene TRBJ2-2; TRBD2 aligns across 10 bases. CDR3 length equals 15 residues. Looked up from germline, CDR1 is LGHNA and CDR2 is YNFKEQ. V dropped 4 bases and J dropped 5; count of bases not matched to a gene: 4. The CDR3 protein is CASSRSTSGTGELFF. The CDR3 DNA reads TGTGCCAGCAGCCGATCGACTAGCGGGACCGGGGAGCTGTTTTTT.

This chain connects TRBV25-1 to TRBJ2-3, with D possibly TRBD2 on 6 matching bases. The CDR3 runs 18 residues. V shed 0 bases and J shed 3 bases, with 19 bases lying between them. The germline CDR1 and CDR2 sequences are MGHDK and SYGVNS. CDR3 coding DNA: TGTGCCAGCAGTGAATATTCCGGAGCGGGCCGTTTAACAGATACGCAGTATTTT. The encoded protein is CASSEYSGAGRLTDTQYF.

CDR3 nucleotides: TGTGCCATAAAGGACAGAACCTACACTGAAGCTTTCTTT. This translates into CAIKDRTYTEAFF. The chain joins TRBV10-3 to TRBJ1-1, with D perhaps matching TRBD1 (6 bases). The V gene's germline CDR1 is ENHRY and CDR2 SYGVKD. This CDR3 spans 13 amino acids. V was shortened by 9 bases and J by 3 bases, with 14 bases between the two germline ends.

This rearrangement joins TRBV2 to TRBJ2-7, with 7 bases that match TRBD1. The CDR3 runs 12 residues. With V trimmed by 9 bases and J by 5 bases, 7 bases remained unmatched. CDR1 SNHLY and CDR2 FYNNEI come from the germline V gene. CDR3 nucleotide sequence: TGTGCCAGTACAGGGGAAATCAACGAGCAGTACTTC. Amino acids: CASTGEINEQYF.